This TCR beta chain stems from a study of beta chain features in type 1 diabetes. At the level of the study: Age and gender were similar between patients and healthy donors, as were cell yields.

This clone was counted between two and nine times. Looked up from germline, CDR1 is SGHRS and CDR2 is YFSETQ. Trimming pared 4 bases from V and 5 bases from J, leaving 16 bases between. The CDR3 runs 14 residues. Reverse transcribing all isolated RNA meant expressed TCRB transcripts were sequenced. Here immunoSEQ multiplex PCR was the method, and the copy in TCRdb shows in-frame clones only, minus some. The sample has about 410,000 clones; roughly 13% are singletons. The receptor's source is a man younger than 45 in good health. The gene calls are TRBV5-1 and TRBJ2-7, with D possibly TRBD1 on 6 matching bases. Sequencing was performed on naive CD4+ T cells from blood. The CDR3 reads CASSHTHNRDEQYF. The CDR3 region has the DNA TGCGCCAGCAGCCACACTCATAACAGGGACGAGCAGTACTTC.